These 18 T cell receptor beta chains came from one sample sequenced in a study of primary melanoma T cells and metastatic recurrence. Some clones are missing from TCRdb's copy, which holds only in-frame ones; the method was immunoSEQ multiplex PCR. The table includes approximately 1,100 clones, about 75% detected once. The material sequenced was melanoma tumor tissue. The receptors derive from a human donor with melanoma.

The chain couples TRBV7-2 to TRBJ1-2; TRBD1 matches at 7 bases. In germline, CDR1 is SGHTA, CDR2 FQGNSA. This CDR3 is built from 13 residues. V trimming: 5 bases; J trimming: 8 bases; junction bases outside the gene matches: 8. The CDR3 is CASSGWTGEGYTF. For the CDR3, the DNA is TGTGCCAGCAGCGGGTGGACAGGTGAGGGCTACACCTTC.

About this clone itself: Compared with germline, one end of the junction differs, possibly owing to a read error. The chain uses TRBV19 and TRBJ1-5; TRBD1 matches 7 bases. The CDR3 contains 14 residues. CDR1 and CDR2 from the germline V gene are LNHDA and SQIVND (reference sequence). The CDR3 here is CASSIDRVGQPQHF. CDR3 bases: TGTGCCAGTAGCATAGACAGGGTAGGGCAGCCCCAGCATTTT.

The chain has TRBV5-1 and TRBJ2-2; 8 nucleotides align to TRBD1. V dropped 2 bases and J dropped 1; count of bases not matched to a gene: 1. CDR1 is SGHRS, CDR2 YFSETQ, per germline. The CDR3 is made up of 15 amino acids. In DNA form, the CDR3 reads TGCGCCAGCAGCTTCGGACAGGGGAACACCGGGGAGCTGTTTTTT. This translates into CASSFGQGNTGELFF.

The chain couples TRBV28 to TRBJ1-3, with 9 bases lining up with TRBD1. Unmatched junction bases numbered 4, after V lost 5 bases and J lost 2 bases. CDR3 length: 15 residues. From germline, CDR1 is MDHEN and CDR2 SYDVKM. The CDR3 DNA reads TGTGCCAGCAGTCCTGGGACAGGGCCTGGAAACACCATATATTTT. Translating it yields CASSPGTGPGNTIYF.

The rearrangement links TRBV7-4 to TRBJ2-3, with D unclear. The germline CDR1 and CDR2 sequences are SGHVT and SQSDAQ. The germline V and J ends were trimmed by 2 bases and 0 bases, with 9 bases remaining between them. The CDR3 is made up of 15 amino acids. The CDR3 bases are TGTGCCAGCAGCTTAACGGCAGCTAGCACAGATACGCAGTATTTT. It translates to CASSLTAASTDTQYF.

This clone was observed a handful of times. V and J are TRBV12-5 and TRBJ2-5; D is possibly TRBD1 or TRBD2 (5 bases each). This CDR3 region has 15 residues. Germline values: CDR1 LGHNT, CDR2 FRNRAP. CDR3 sequence (DNA): TGTGCCACCGCCCACGGGGCAGAAAGTCAAGAGACCCAGTACTTC. Translated, it gives CATAHGAESQETQYF.

The chain employs TRBV4-1 and TRBJ1-4; D not resolved. Germline V lookup: CDR1 MGHRA, CDR2 YSYEKL. Trimming removed 7 bases at V and 0 bases at J, with 3 bases between. The CDR3 has 12 amino acids. The CDR3, as DNA: TGCGCCAGCACCTCAACTAATGAAAAACTGTTTTTT. Protein sequence: CASTSTNEKLFF.

This clone was seen once. V usage is TRBV7-7 and J usage is TRBJ1-1; D unclear. The germline CDR1 and CDR2 sequences are SSHAT and FNYEAQ (reference sequence). This CDR3 is built from 14 residues. Between the trimmed V and J ends, which lost 3 bases and 0 bases, there was a span of 8 bases. CDR3 region: CASSLNRLNTEAFF. The DNA for the CDR3 is TGTGCCAGCAGCTTGAACCGGCTGAACACTGAAGCTTTCTTT.

This chain uses TRBV19 with TRBJ2-1; TRBD1 agrees at 7 bases. Germline V CDR1 and CDR2: LNHDA, SQIVND (reference sequence). The CDR3 has 14 amino acids. Losses at the gene ends were 9 bases for V and 4 bases for J; bases not matched to a gene: 9. CDR3 protein: CASNRGVWYNEQFF. CDR3 sequence (DNA): TGTGCCAGCAACAGGGGTGTATGGTACAATGAGCAGTTCTTC.

V gene TRBV14 combines with J gene TRBJ2-3; D is undetermined. Germline CDR1 SGHDN, CDR2 FVKESK. This CDR3 spans 13 amino acids. V shed 0 bases and J shed 4 bases, with 5 bases lying between them. This CDR3 is CASSQDTADTQYF. The CDR3 nucleotides read TGTGCCAGCAGCCAAGATACGGCAGATACGCAGTATTTT.

This clone was found a few times. The gene calls are TRBV11-3 and TRBJ1-5, with TRBD1 as a possible D gene (5 bases). The ends were cut back, 3 bases at V and 8 bases at J, with 14 bases in the middle. Germline CDR1 SGHNT, CDR2 YENEEA. The CDR3 runs 14 residues. CDR3 DNA: TGTGCCAGCAGCTTCACAGGAGTAATTAAGCCCCAGCATTTT. It codes for CASSFTGVIKPQHF.

CDR3 loop: CASSTEGTRVGELFF. CDR3 nucleotides: TGCGCCAGCAGCACAGAAGGGACTAGAGTGGGGGAGCTGTTTTTT. V gene TRBV5-1 combines with J gene TRBJ2-2, with 8 bases that match TRBD2. Trimming at V came to 4 bases and at J to 8 bases, leaving 10 bases not matched to a gene. Looked up from germline, CDR1 is SGHRS and CDR2 is YFSETQ. There are 15 residues in the CDR3.

The V call is TRBV5-1, the J call TRBJ2-7; TRBD1 matches 11 bases. The CDR3 loop spans 14 amino acids. In germline, CDR1 is SGHRS, CDR2 YFSETQ. The V gene end was trimmed by 4 bases and the J gene end by 5 bases; junction bases not matched to a gene: 5. CDR3 region: CASSQEDRGHEQYF. The DNA for the CDR3 is TGCGCCAGCAGCCAAGAGGACAGGGGGCACGAGCAGTACTTC.

The chain combines TRBV6-8 with TRBJ2-1; tentatively, D is TRBD2 (5 bases). Deletions cut 6 bases from V and 4 bases from J, with 22 bases between. Germline CDR1 MNHGY, CDR2 SAAAGT. This CDR3 has 17 amino acids. CDR3 DNA sequence: TGTGCCAGCAGCCCCGATATCCGGACTTACATTTACAATGAGCAGTTCTTC. Its translation is CASSPDIRTYIYNEQFF.

The chain uses TRBV12-5 and TRBJ1-4, with D perhaps matching TRBD1 (6 bases). The CDR3 runs to 14 residues. Germline V lookup: CDR1 LGHNT, CDR2 FRNRAP. CDR3 coding DNA: TGTGCCTCCCTCCTGACAGGAACTAATGAAAAACTGTTTTTT. It yields the protein CASLLTGTNEKLFF.

CDR3 amino acids: CANSPGGLAKNIQYF. CDR3 DNA sequence: TGTGCCAACAGTCCAGGGGGCTTGGCCAAAAACATTCAGTACTTC. The chain couples TRBV12-5 to TRBJ2-4, with TRBD1 matching over 8 bases. The germline V gene has CDR1 LGHNT and CDR2 FRNRAP. CDR3 size: 15 residues.

The genes are TRBV4-1 and TRBJ1-2; the D is unclear. Germline CDR1 and CDR2: MGHRA and YSYEKL. V gave up 1 base and J gave up 8 bases, with 11 bases separating them. The CDR3 runs to 13 residues. The chain's CDR3 is CASSQVSGRGYTF. CDR3 nucleotide sequence: TGCGCCAGCAGCCAAGTGTCGGGGAGGGGCTACACCTTC.

The gene calls are TRBV11-3 and TRBJ1-1; D gene ambiguous. The V and J ends lost 5 bases and 1 base respectively, with 14 bases between them. This CDR3 has 15 amino acids. The germline gives CDR1 SGHNT, CDR2 YENEEA. CDR3 protein: CASSPSSYGNTEAFF. CDR3 nucleotides: TGTGCCAGCAGCCCATCCAGCTATGGGAACACTGAAGCTTTCTTT.